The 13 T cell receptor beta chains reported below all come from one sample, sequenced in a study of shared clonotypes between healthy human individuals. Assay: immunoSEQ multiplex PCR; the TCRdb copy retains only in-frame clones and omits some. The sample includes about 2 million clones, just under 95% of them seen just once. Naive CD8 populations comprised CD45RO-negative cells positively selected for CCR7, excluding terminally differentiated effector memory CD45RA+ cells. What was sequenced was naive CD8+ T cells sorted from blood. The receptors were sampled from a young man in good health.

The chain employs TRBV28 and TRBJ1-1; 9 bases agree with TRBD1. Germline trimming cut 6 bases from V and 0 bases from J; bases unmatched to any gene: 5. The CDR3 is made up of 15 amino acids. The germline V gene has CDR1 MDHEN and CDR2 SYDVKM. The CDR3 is CASSPGQGLNTEAFF. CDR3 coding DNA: TGTGCCAGCAGCCCGGGACAGGGATTGAACACTGAAGCTTTCTTT. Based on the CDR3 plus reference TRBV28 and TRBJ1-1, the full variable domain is DVKVTQSSRYLVKRTGEKVFLECVQDMDHENMFWYRQDPGLGLRLIYFSYDVKMKEKGDIPEGYSVSREKKERFSLILESASTNQTSMYLCASSPGQGLNTEAFFGQGTRLTVV.

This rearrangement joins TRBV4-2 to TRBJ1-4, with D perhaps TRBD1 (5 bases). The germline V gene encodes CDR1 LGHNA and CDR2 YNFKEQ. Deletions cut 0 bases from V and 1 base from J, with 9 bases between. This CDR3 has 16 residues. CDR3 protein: CASSQELTVTNEKLFF. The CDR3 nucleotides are TGTGCCAGCAGCCAAGAATTGACAGTAACTAATGAAAAACTGTTTTTT.

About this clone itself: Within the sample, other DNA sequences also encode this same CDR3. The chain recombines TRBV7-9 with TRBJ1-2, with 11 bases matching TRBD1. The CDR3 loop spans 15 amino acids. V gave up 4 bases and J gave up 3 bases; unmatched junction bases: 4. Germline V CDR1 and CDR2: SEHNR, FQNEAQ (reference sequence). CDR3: CASSSGQGADYGYTF. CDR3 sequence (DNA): TGTGCCAGCAGCTCAGGACAGGGGGCGGACTATGGCTACACCTTC.

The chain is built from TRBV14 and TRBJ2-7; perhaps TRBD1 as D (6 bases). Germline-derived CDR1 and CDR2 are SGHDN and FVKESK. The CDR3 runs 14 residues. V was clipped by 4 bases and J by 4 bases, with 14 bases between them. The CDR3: CASSPIDQGYEQYF. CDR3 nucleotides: TGTGCCAGCAGCCCTATTGACCAGGGGTACGAGCAGTACTTC.

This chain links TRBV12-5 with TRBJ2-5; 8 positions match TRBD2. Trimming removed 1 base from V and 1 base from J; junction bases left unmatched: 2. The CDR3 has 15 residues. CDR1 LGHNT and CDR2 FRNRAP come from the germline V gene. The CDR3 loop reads CASGLGTSPQETQYF. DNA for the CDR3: TGTGCTAGTGGTTTGGGGACTAGCCCCCAAGAGACCCAGTACTTC.

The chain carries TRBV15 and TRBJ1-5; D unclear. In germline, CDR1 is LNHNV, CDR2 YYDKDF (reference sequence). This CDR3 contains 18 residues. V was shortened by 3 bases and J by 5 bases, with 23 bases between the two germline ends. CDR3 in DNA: TGTGCCACCAGCAGTGGTTTTGGGCCTATGTCGGAGGATCAGCCCCAGCATTTT. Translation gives CATSSGFGPMSEDQPQHF.

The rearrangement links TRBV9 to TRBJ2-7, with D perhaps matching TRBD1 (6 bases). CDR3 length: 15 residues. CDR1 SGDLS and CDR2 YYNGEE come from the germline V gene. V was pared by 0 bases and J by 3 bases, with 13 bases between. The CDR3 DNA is TGTGCCAGCAGCGTAGAGGGGGTTGTGGGCTACGAGCAGTACTTC. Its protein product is CASSVEGVVGYEQYF. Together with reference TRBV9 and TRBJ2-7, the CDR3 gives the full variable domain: DSGVTQTPKHLITATGQRVTLRCSPRSGDLSVYWYQQSLDQGLQFLIQYYNGEERAKGNILERFSAQQFPDLHSELNLSSLELGDSALYFCASSVEGVVGYEQYFGPGTRLTVT.

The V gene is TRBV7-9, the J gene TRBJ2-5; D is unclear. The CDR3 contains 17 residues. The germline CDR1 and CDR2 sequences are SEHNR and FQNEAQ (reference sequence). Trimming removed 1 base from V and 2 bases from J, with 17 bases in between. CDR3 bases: TGTGCCAGCAGCTTAGACTGGGGATATCCAGGACAAGAGACCCAGTACTTC. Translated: CASSLDWGYPGQETQYF.

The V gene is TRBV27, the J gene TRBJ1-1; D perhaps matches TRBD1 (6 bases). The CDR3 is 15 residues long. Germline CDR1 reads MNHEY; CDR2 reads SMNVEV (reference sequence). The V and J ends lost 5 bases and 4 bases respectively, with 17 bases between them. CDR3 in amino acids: CASSIYRDAVTEAFF. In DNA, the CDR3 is TGTGCCAGCAGTATATACAGGGACGCTGTCACTGAAGCTTTCTTT.

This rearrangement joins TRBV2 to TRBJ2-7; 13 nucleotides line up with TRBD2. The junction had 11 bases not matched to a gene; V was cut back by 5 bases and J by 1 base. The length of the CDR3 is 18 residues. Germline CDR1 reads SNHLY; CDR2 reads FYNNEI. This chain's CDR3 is CASSPPLAGGLESYEQYF. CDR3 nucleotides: TGTGCCAGCAGTCCCCCACTAGCGGGGGGGTTAGAATCCTACGAGCAGTACTTC.

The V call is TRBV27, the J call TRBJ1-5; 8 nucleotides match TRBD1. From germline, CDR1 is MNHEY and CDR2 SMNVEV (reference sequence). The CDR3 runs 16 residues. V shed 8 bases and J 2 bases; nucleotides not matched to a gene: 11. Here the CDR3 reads CASGTQGAIGNQPQHF. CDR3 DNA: TGTGCCAGCGGTACCCAGGGGGCGATTGGCAATCAGCCCCAGCATTTT.

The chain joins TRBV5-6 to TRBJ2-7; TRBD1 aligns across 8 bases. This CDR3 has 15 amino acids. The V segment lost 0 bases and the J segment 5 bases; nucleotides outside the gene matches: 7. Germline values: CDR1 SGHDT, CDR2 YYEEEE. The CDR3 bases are TGTGCCAGCAGCTTGGAGGCAGGGGGCATAGACGAGCAGTACTTC. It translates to CASSLEAGGIDEQYF.

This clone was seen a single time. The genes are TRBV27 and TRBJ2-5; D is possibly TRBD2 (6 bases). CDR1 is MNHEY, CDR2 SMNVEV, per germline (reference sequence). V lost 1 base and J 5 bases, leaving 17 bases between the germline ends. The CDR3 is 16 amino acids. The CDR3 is CASSLWSGTAGETQYF. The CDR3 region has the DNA TGTGCCAGCAGTTTATGGTCAGGGACCGCGGGGGAGACCCAGTACTTC.